The 3 T cell receptor beta chains in this list originate from one sample, sequenced in a study of control samples from healthy donors and cancer patients. Only in-frame clones appear in the TCRdb table, and some are missing; sequencing was by immunoSEQ multiplex PCR. The sample carries 120,000 or so clones, around 87% recorded once. The sample was blood. These receptors originate from a man in his 60s in good health.

This clone is a singleton in its sample. This chain uses TRBV5-5 with TRBJ2-7; 7 bases match TRBD2. Germline trimming cut 1 base from V and 3 bases from J; bases unmatched to any gene: 10. Germline V gives CDR1 SGHKS, CDR2 YYEKEE (reference sequence). The CDR3 sequence is 16 residues long. The CDR3 nucleotides are TGTGCCAGCAGCTTGAAGGTCGGGGGGTCCTTCTACGAGCAGTACTTC. Protein: CASSLKVGGSFYEQYF.

The chain employs TRBV18 and TRBJ1-3; possible D gene TRBD1, 6 bases. The germline V gene encodes CDR1 KGHSH and CDR2 LQKENI. V was cut by 6 bases and J by 6 bases, with 12 bases left in between. The CDR3 runs to 13 residues. The CDR3 DNA sequence: TGTGCCAGCTCGGGTAACAGGGAAAACACCATATATTTT. Its translation is CASSGNRENTIYF.

This chain connects TRBV5-1 to TRBJ1-1, with TRBD1 identical over 9 bases. With V trimmed by 4 bases and J by 2 bases, 3 bases remained unmatched. The CDR3 length is 14 residues. Germline CDR1 reads SGHRS; CDR2 reads YFSETQ. CDR3 in amino acids: CASSRQGDNTEAFF. The CDR3 nucleotides read TGCGCCAGCAGCCGACAGGGGGATAACACTGAAGCTTTCTTT.